The subject of this entry is one T cell receptor (beta chain). These data come from a study of technical replicates of blood from a handful of donors. The CDR3 loop spans 17 amino acids. The germline V gene has CDR1 SNHLY and CDR2 FYNNEI. Trimming took 1 base from V and 0 from J; bases not matched to a gene: 5. Sequencing was performed with immunoSEQ multiplex PCR; in TCRdb, only in-frame clones are kept and a portion is missing. The sample contains about 81,000 clones, 96% of which appear only once. The chain combines TRBV2 with TRBJ2-7; 11 bases fit TRBD2. The sequenced material came from T cells isolated from PBMCs. This sequence was found in a human donor in good health. As DNA, the CDR3 is TGTGCCAGCAGTGAAGGGGCCCTAGCGGGAGGCTCCTACGAGCAGTACTTC. This sequence encodes CASSEGALAGGSYEQYF. Together with reference TRBV2 and TRBJ2-7, the CDR3 gives the full variable domain: EPEVTQTPSHQVTQMGQEVILRCVPISNHLYFYWYRQILGQKVEFLVSFYNNEISEKSEIFDDQFSVERPDGSNFTLKIRSTKLEDSAMYFCASSEGALAGGSYEQYFGPGTRLTVT.